This TCR beta chain was identified during a study of T-cell reconstitution after alpha-beta-depleted transplantation in children (TCRdb year 2016). Concerning the study at large: T-cell immune reconstitution after TCRalphabeta/CD19-depleted allogeneic hematopoietic cell transplantation in children was quantitatively tracked in the study by means of TCR repertoire profiling.

Based on the germline V gene, the CDR1 and CDR2 sequences are ENHRY and SYGVKD. V and J are truncated by 6 bases and 10 bases respectively, leaving an intervening sequence of 10 bases. There are 11 amino acids in the CDR3, from cysteine to phenylalanine inclusive. Only the CDR3 DNA is retained, 33 bases long and in frame from the first base. What the study reported, not specific to this receptor: About two months after transplant, the apparently early recovery of alphabetaT-cell counts reportedly depended on just several hundred clones that had expanded rapidly and came from non-depleted graft cells. In some patients, high TCRbeta diversity at day 60 was attributed to recipient T cells and intrathymic progenitors that had survived conditioning. Over the following months the frequencies of hyperexpanded clones went down, and after one year T-cell counts and TCRbeta diversity were mostly credited to newly produced T cells.

This clonotype was seen at least ten times. What antigen it recognizes has not been identified. Base qualities are missing; no much larger clone stands one base away. What this sample's treatment or condition label stands for: allogeneic hematopoietic cell transplantation with graft depleted of TCRalphabeta T cells and CD19 B cells. The children who served as transplant recipients had been given grafts of TCRalphabeta/CD19-depleted allogeneic hematopoietic cells. The library was generated by PCR. The instrument was an Illumina HiSeq 2500. TCR library preparation used molecular barcoding, with unique molecular identifiers applied to normalize quantification of the TCRbeta repertoire. The public reads were reanalyzed by TCRdb: fastp trimming at Q25, MiXCR alignment, in-frame beta chains only. For every CDR3 protein sequence, its rows merge into one entry that carries the most common genes and DNA. This sample gives fewer than 350,000 distinct CDR3 sequences in total; roughly a tenth of them show up just once. 7.5% of the sample is held by the ten biggest clonotypes.

The V and J genes are TRBV10-3 and TRBJ2-1; TRBD2 is a possible D gene, resting on 5 matching bases. This TCR derives from a boy under two years old with acute myeloid leukemia, due to receive a stem cell transplant. This material consisted of PBMCs, taken before TCRalphabeta/CD19-depleted stem cell transplant. The sequence in DNA is TGTGCCATCAGGGCCGGGGTAGAGCAGTTCTTC. This yields the protein CAIRAGVEQFF.